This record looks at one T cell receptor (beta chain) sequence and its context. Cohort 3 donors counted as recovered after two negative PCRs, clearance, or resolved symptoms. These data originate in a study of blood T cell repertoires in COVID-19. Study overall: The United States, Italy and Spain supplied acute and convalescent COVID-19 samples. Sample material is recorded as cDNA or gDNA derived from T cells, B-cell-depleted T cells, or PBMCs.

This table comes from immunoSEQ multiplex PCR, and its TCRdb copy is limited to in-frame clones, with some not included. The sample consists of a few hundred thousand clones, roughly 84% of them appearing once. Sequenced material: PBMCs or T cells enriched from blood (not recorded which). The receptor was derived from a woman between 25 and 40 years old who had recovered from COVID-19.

This CDR3 is CASSAGGYNEQFF. In DNA, the CDR3 is TGTGCCAGCTCAGCGGGGGGCTACAATGAGCAGTTCTTC. The rearrangement uses TRBV2 and TRBJ2-1, with 9 nucleotides matching TRBD2. The germline V gene has CDR1 SNHLY and CDR2 FYNNEI. This CDR3 is built from 13 residues. The J segment lost 3 bases and the V segment lost 8 bases, leaving 2 bases of the junction unmatched.